The 21 T cell receptor beta chains below all came from one sample that was sequenced in a study of human T cells and chemical hapten exposure. Via MiXCR, TCRdb re-called the RACE reads, giving one row per CDR3 protein. The repertoire consists of some 330,000 distinct CDR3 sequences, with 5% to 6.5% occurring once and the leading ten covering around 8%. The time point denotes: pre-sensitization, week 0. Indicated treatment: therapeutic diphenylcyclopropenone sensitization with weekly scalp DPC. The sample consisted of whole blood, taken in connection with sensitization to the hapten diphenylcyclopropenone (DPC). The receptors derive from a woman between 18 and 29 years old with alopecia areata. Some clones in this sample may be carry-over from other donors' samples.

This clonotype showed up many times. This sequence joins TRBV6-2 or TRBV6-3 and TRBJ2-5; 11 bases fit TRBD2. After removal of 4 bases from V and 5 bases from J, the junction contained 12 bases not matched to a gene. CDR1 MNHEY and CDR2 SVGEGT come from the germline V gene. The CDR3 loop spans 17 amino acids. The CDR3: CASSSLSFSGGAETQYF. The CDR3 region has the DNA TGTGCCAGCAGTTCGCTCTCCTTTAGCGGGGGGGCGGAGACCCAGTACTTC.

This clonotype was picked up a small number of times. V is TRBV4-1 and J is TRBJ1-5, with D maybe TRBD1 (5 bases). The CDR3 is made up of 17 amino acids. Germline V gene sequence: CDR1 MGHRA, CDR2 YSYEKL. V lost 1 base, J lost 2 bases, and 15 bases lay in between. In DNA, the CDR3 is TGCGCCAGCAGCCAAGGCCCGACAGTGTCAGGCAATCAGCCCCAGCATTTT. Protein product: CASSQGPTVSGNQPQHF.

V gene TRBV29-1 combines with J gene TRBJ1-1, with D hard to call. The CDR3 loop spans 13 amino acids. Germline CDR1 and CDR2: SQVTM and ANQGSEA. V was clipped by 4 bases and J by 4 bases, with 13 bases between them. CDR3 bases: TGCAGCGTTGTAAAGGGTGCGGGCACTGAAGCTTTCTTT. The encoded protein is CSVVKGAGTEAFF.

The V call is TRBV29-1, the J call TRBJ2-1; 7 nucleotides match TRBD2. V was clipped by 8 bases and J by 7 bases; unmatched bases: 8. This CDR3 comprises 12 residues. CDR1 and CDR2 from the germline V gene are SQVTM and ANQGSEA. The CDR3 sequence: CSSGPGGNEQFF. CDR3 bases: TGCAGCTCAGGACCGGGGGGAAATGAGCAGTTCTTC.

The V gene is TRBV6-2 or TRBV6-3, the J gene TRBJ2-7; no definite D call. Germline CDR1 reads MNHEY; CDR2 reads SVGEGT. This CDR3 has 11 residues. The V end lost 6 bases, the J end lost 5 bases, and 8 bases lay between the germline ends. The CDR3 DNA reads TGTGCCAGCAGCCGGACCAACGAGCAGTACTTC. The encoded protein is CASSRTNEQYF.

The J gene is TRBJ2-5, the V gene TRBV27, with D perhaps matching TRBD1 (5 bases). V was cut by 6 bases and J by 4 bases, with 12 bases left in between. This CDR3 is built from 13 residues. Germline lookup yields CDR1 MNHEY and CDR2 SMNVEV (reference sequence). The DNA for the CDR3 is TGTGCCAGCAGCCTGATTAGGGGAGAGACCCAGTACTTC. It is translated as CASSLIRGETQYF.

The chain has TRBV6-1 and TRBJ2-3; 13 bases map to TRBD2. Germline V lookup: CDR1 MNHNS, CDR2 SASEGT. The CDR3 contains 17 residues. The V segment lost 6 bases and the J segment 5 bases; nucleotides outside the gene matches: 11. For the CDR3, the DNA is TGTGCCAGCAGAAAAGTTACTAGCGGGGGGGCCGAAGATACGCAGTATTTT. This codes for CASRKVTSGGAEDTQYF.

This clonotype was seen a few times. The V and J genes are TRBV6-2 or TRBV6-3 and TRBJ2-5; the D gene is possibly TRBD2 (5 bases). Looked up from germline, CDR1 is MNHEY and CDR2 is SVGEGT. The CDR3 is 17 residues long. Deletions cut 4 bases from V and 0 bases from J, with 18 bases between. Here the CDR3 reads CASSSGRNVWDQETQYF. For the CDR3, the DNA is TGTGCCAGCAGTTCGGGAAGAAATGTGTGGGACCAAGAGACCCAGTACTTC.

This clonotype was detected only a few times. The chain is built from TRBV5-1 and TRBJ1-2; 12 nucleotides agree with TRBD1. The V gene end was trimmed by 4 bases and the J gene end by 4 bases; junction bases not matched to a gene: 2. There are 14 residues in the CDR3. Germline CDR1 SGHRS, CDR2 YFSETQ. CDR3 sequence reads: CASSGGQGAYGYTF. In DNA form, the CDR3 reads TGCGCCAGCAGCGGGGGACAGGGGGCCTATGGCTACACCTTC.

This chain uses TRBV27 with TRBJ2-2; no clear D. V was trimmed by 0 bases and J by 5 bases, leaving 7 bases between them. This CDR3 is built from 14 residues. The germline V gene has CDR1 MNHEY and CDR2 SMNVEV (reference sequence). The CDR3 sequence: CASSLSASTGELFF. The DNA of the CDR3 is TGTGCCAGCAGTTTATCGGCCAGTACCGGGGAGCTGTTTTTT.

The sample holds many counts of this clonotype. V gene TRBV6-2 or TRBV6-3 combines with J gene TRBJ1-1, with 8 bases lining up with TRBD1. J gave up 3 bases and V 6 bases, and 9 bases lay outside the gene matches. Germline V lookup: CDR1 MNHEY, CDR2 SVGEGT. The CDR3 contains 15 residues. The CDR3 nucleotides are TGTGCCAGCAGAGGGCAGGGGGCCGTGTACACTGAAGCTTTCTTT. Residues: CASRGQGAVYTEAFF.

The gene calls are TRBV5-1 and TRBJ2-3, with D uncertain. The length of the CDR3 is 12 residues. Trimming removed 7 bases from V and 5 bases from J, with 11 bases in between. CDR1 is SGHRS and CDR2 is YFSETQ in the germline V gene. CDR3 sequence: CASGELRDTQYF. Here the CDR3 DNA reads TGCGCCAGCGGGGAACTTCGAGATACGCAGTATTTT.

This clonotype was counted only a few times. This chain links TRBV4-2 with TRBJ1-2, with D possibly being TRBD1 (6 bases). Looked up from germline, CDR1 is LGHNA and CDR2 is YNFKEQ. The V end lost 1 base, the J end lost 4 bases, and 10 bases lay between the germline ends. There are 14 residues in the CDR3. The DNA for the CDR3 is TGTGCCAGCAGCCAAGTGGGGGACACCTATGGCTACACCTTC. Translated, it gives CASSQVGDTYGYTF.

The chain is built from TRBV4-2 and TRBJ1-1, with D maybe TRBD1 (5 bases). CDR3 length: 15 amino acids. Trimming stripped 4 bases from V and 7 bases from J, with 19 bases between. In germline, CDR1 is LGHNA, CDR2 YNFKEQ. CDR3 in amino acids: CASSPEGDSYLEAFF. CDR3 nucleotide sequence: TGTGCCAGCAGCCCAGAAGGAGACAGCTATCTTGAAGCTTTCTTT.

The chain uses TRBV19 and TRBJ2-1; D tentatively reads TRBD1 or TRBD2 (6 bases each). V lost 1 base to trimming and J lost 0 bases, with 16 bases between them. The CDR3 covers 18 residues. CDR1 and CDR2 from the germline V gene are LNHDA and SQIVND (reference sequence). CDR3 in amino acids: CASSIGEGGQSSYNEQFF. CDR3 coding DNA: TGTGCCAGTAGTATAGGAGAGGGGGGCCAGAGCTCCTACAATGAGCAGTTCTTC.

This clonotype was detected many times. The rearrangement joins TRBV12-3 or TRBV12-4 to TRBJ2-3, with D hard to call. The CDR3 covers 14 residues. V lost 2 bases and J 3 bases, leaving 9 bases between the germline ends. The CDR3 loop is CASSLSQGTDTQYF. Here the CDR3 DNA reads TGTGCCAGCAGTTTATCTCAAGGAACAGATACGCAGTATTTT.

This clonotype was counted ten times or more. The V and J genes are TRBV6-6 and TRBJ1-2, with TRBD1 identical over 9 bases. The germline CDR1 and CDR2 sequences are MNHNY and SVGAGI (reference sequence). The CDR3 sequence is 18 residues long. V was pared by 6 bases and J by 8 bases, with 22 bases of the junction left unmatched. Here the CDR3 reads CASRAGTGPLSLIYGYTF. The DNA of the CDR3 is TGTGCCAGCAGGGCCGGGACAGGGCCTCTCTCACTTATTTACGGCTACACCTTC.

This clonotype was recorded a few times. V is TRBV9 and J is TRBJ2-3; D gene ambiguous. In germline, CDR1 is SGDLS, CDR2 YYNGEE. Trimming removed 3 bases at V and 3 bases at J, with 5 bases between. The CDR3 is made up of 12 amino acids. The CDR3 coding sequence is TGTGCCAGCAGCGAGCTAACAGATACGCAGTATTTT. Amino acids: CASSELTDTQYF.

This clonotype was recorded once. A single base separates this from a much larger clone, so it may be a read error. The V call is TRBV7-6, the J call TRBJ2-7; perhaps TRBD1 as D (6 bases). The CDR3 runs to 15 residues. V was clipped by 1 base and J by 5 bases, with 15 bases between them. Germline CDR1 reads SGHVS; CDR2 reads FNYEAQ. The DNA of the CDR3 is TGTGCCAGCAGCTTAGATGAGCCAGGGGCAAACGAGCAGTACTTC. Translating it yields CASSLDEPGANEQYF. The variable domain in full, completed from reference TRBV7-6 and TRBJ2-7, reads GAGVSQSPRYKVTKRGQDVALRCDPISGHVSLYWYRQALGQGPEFLTYFNYEAQQDKSGLPNDRFSAERPEGSISTLTIQRTEQRDSAMYRCASSLDEPGANEQYFGPGTRLTVT.

This clonotype was observed many times. This chain connects TRBV7-9 to TRBJ2-5; possible D gene TRBD1, 6 bases. In germline, CDR1 is SEHNR, CDR2 FQNEAQ (reference sequence). The V end lost 5 bases, the J end lost 5 bases, and 21 bases lay between the germline ends. This CDR3 has 16 residues. This chain's CDR3 is CASSQPQLSGDETQYF. DNA for the CDR3: TGTGCCAGCAGCCAACCCCAGTTGTCAGGGGATGAGACCCAGTACTTC. The variable domain in full, completed from reference TRBV7-9 and TRBJ2-5, reads DTGVSQNPRHKITKRGQNVTFRCDPISEHNRLYWYRQTLGQGPEFLTYFQNEAQLEKSRLLSDRFSAERPKGSFSTLEIQRTEQGDSAMYLCASSQPQLSGDETQYFGPGTRLLVL.

This clonotype was counted ten times or more. This chain uses TRBV15 with TRBJ1-1; perhaps TRBD1 as D (6 bases). Germline V gene lookup returns CDR1 LNHNV and CDR2 YYDKDF (reference sequence). Trimming pared 0 bases from V and 2 bases from J, leaving 13 bases between. The CDR3 consists of 16 residues. In DNA form, the CDR3 reads TGTGCCACCAGCAGAGATCGGGGGGCCCCTAACACTGAAGCTTTCTTT. It translates to CATSRDRGAPNTEAFF.